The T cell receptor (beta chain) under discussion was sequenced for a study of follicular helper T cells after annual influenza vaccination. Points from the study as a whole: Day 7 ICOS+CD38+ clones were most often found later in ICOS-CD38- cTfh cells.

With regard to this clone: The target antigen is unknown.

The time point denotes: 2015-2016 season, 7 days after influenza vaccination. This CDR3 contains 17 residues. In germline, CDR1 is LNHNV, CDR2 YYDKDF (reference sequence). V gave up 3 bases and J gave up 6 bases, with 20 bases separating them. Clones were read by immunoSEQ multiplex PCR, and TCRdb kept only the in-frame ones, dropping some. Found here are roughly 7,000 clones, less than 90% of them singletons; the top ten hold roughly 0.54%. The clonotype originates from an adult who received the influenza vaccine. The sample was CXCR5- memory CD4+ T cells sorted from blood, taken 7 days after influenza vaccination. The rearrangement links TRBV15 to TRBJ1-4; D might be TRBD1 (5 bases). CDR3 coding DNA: TGTGCCACCAGCAGTCGGGGTTCCGGGGCTGGAGATGAAAAACTGTTTTTT. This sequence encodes CATSSRGSGAGDEKLFF.